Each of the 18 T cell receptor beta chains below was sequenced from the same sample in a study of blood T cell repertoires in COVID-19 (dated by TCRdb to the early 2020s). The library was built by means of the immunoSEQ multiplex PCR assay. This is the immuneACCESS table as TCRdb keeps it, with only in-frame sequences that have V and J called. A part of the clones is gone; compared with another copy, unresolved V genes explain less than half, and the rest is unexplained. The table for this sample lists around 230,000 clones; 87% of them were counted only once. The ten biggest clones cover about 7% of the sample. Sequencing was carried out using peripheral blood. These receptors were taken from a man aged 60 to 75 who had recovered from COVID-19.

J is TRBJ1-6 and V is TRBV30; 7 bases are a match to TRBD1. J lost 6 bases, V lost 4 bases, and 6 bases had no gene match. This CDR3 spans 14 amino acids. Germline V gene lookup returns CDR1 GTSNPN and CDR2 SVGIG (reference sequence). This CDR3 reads CAWTPGQLNSPLHF. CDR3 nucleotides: TGTGCCTGGACCCCGGGACAGCTTAATTCACCCCTCCACTTT.

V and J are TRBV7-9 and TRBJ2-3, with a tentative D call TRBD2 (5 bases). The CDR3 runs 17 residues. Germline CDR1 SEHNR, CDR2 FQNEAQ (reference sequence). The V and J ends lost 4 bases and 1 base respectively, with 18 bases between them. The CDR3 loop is CASSYKGTSGGTDTQYF. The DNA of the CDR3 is TGTGCCAGCAGCTACAAGGGCACGTCCGGGGGCACAGATACGCAGTATTTT.

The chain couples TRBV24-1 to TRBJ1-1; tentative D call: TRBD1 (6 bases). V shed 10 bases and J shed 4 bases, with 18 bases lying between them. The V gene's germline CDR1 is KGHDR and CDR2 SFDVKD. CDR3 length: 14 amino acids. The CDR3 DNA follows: TGTGCCACTAGGGGGGGTTTTGATGGCACTGAAGCTTTCTTT. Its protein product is CATRGGFDGTEAFF.

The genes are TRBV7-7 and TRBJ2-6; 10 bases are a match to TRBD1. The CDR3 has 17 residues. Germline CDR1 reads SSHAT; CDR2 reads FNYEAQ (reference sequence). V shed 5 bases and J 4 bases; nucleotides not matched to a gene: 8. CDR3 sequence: CASSPLGQGYGANVLTF. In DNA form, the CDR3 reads TGTGCCAGCAGCCCCCTGGGACAGGGGTACGGGGCCAACGTCCTGACTTTC.

CDR3 residues: CASSQDINPHGYTF. DNA of the CDR3: TGTGCCAGCAGCCAAGATATTAATCCCCATGGCTACACCTTC. The chain carries TRBV3-1 (or the pseudogene TRBV3-2) and TRBJ1-2; no clear D gene. The CDR3 spans 14 residues. The germline gives CDR1 LGHDT, CDR2 YNNKEL (reference sequence). The V end lost 0 bases, the J end lost 6 bases, and 11 bases lay between the germline ends.

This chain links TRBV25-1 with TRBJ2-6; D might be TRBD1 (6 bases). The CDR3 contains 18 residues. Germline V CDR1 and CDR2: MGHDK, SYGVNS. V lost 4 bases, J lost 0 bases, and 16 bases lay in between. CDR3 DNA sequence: TGTGCCAGCAGTGCCGGGTGGAAAGGGGGCTCTGGGGCCAACGTCCTGACTTTC. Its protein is CASSAGWKGGSGANVLTF. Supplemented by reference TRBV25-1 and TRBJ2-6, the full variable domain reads EADIYQTPRYLVIGTGKKITLECSQTMGHDKMYWYQQDPGMELHLIHYSYGVNSTEKGDLSSESTVSRIRTEHFPLTLESARPSHTSQYLCASSAGWKGGSGANVLTFGAGSRLTVL.

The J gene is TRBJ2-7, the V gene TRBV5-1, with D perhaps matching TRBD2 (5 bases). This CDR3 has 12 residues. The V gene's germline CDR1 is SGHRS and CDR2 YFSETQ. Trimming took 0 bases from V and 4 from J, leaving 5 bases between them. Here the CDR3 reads CASSLGGYEQYF. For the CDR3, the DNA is TGCGCCAGCAGCTTGGGAGGGTACGAGCAGTACTTC.

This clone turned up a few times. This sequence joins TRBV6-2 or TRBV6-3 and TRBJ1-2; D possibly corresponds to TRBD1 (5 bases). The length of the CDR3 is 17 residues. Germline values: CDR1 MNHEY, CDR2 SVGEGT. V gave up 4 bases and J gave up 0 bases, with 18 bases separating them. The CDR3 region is CASSLGTGTRPNYGYTF. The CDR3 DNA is TGTGCCAGCAGTTTAGGAACAGGCACCAGGCCTAACTATGGCTACACCTTC.

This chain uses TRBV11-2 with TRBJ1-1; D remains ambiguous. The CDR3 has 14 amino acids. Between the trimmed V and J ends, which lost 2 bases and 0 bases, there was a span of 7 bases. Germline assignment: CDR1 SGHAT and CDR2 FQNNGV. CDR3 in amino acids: CASSLSFMNTEAFF. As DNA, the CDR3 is TGTGCCAGCAGCTTATCATTCATGAACACTGAAGCTTTCTTT.

Here the CDR3 reads CASSVEGRGPSYEQYF. CDR3 bases: TGTGCCAGCAGCGTAGAGGGGCGGGGGCCCTCCTACGAGCAGTACTTC. The chain combines TRBV9 with TRBJ2-7, with D tentatively TRBD2 (7 bases). Trimming took 0 bases from V and 0 from J, leaving 13 bases between them. The CDR3 consists of 16 residues. Germline V gives CDR1 SGDLS, CDR2 YYNGEE.

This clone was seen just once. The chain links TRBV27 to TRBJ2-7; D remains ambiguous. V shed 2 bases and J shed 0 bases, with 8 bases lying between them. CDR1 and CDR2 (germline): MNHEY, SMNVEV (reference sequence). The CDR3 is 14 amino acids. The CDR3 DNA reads TGTGCCAGCAGTTTAGGCGGCAGCTCCTACGAGCAGTACTTC. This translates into CASSLGGSSYEQYF.

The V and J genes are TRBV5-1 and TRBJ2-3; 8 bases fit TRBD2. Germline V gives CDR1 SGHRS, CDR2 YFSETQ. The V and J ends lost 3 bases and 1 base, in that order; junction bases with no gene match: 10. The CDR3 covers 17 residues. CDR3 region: CASSWPIGRGGTDTQYF. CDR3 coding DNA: TGCGCCAGCAGCTGGCCCATTGGGCGGGGGGGCACAGATACGCAGTATTTT.

The DNA of the CDR3 is TGTGCCAGCAGCGTAGGATCTAGCGTTACAGATACGCAGTATTTT. It codes for CASSVGSSVTDTQYF. The chain employs TRBV9 and TRBJ2-3, with TRBD2 as a possible D gene (6 bases). This CDR3 is built from 15 residues. CDR1 and CDR2 from the germline V gene are SGDLS and YYNGEE. Trimming removed 0 bases from V and 3 bases from J, with 11 bases in between.

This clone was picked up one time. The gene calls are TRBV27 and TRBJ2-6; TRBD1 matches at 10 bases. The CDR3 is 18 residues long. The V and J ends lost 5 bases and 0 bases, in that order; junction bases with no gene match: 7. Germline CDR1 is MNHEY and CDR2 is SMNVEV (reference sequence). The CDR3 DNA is TGTGCCAGCAGTACCGCCGGGACAGGGGCCTCTGGGGCCAACGTCCTGACTTTC. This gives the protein CASSTAGTGASGANVLTF. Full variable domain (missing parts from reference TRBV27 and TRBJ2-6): EAQVTQNPRYLITVTGKKLTVTCSQNMNHEYMSWYRQDPGLGLRQIYYSMNVEVTDKGDVPEGYKVSRKEKRNFPLILESPSPNQTSLYFCASSTAGTGASGANVLTFGAGSRLTVL.

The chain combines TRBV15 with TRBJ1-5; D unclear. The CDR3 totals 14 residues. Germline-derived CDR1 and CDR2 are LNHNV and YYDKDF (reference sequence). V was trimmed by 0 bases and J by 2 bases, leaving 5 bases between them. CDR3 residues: CATSRDQGNQPQHF. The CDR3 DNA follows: TGTGCCACCAGCAGAGATCAGGGCAATCAGCCCCAGCATTTT.

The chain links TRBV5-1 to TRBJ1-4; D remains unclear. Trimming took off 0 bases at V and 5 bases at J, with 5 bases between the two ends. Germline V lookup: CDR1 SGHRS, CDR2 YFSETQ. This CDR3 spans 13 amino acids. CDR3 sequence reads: CASSLGGNEKLFF. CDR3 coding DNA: TGCGCCAGCAGCTTGGGAGGAAATGAAAAACTGTTTTTT.

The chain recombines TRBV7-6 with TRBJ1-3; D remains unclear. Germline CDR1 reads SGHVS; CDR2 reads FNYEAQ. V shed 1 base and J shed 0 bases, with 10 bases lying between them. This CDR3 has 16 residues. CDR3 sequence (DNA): TGTGCCAGCAGCTTAGGTGCTCCGAGCTCTGGAAACACCATATATTTT. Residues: CASSLGAPSSGNTIYF.

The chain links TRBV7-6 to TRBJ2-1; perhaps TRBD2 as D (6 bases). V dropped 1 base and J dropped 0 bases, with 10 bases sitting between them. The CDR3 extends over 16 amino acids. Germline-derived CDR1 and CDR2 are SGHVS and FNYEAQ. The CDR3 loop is CASSLVPAGSYNEQFF. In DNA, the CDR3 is TGTGCCAGCAGCTTAGTCCCAGCGGGCTCCTACAATGAGCAGTTCTTC.